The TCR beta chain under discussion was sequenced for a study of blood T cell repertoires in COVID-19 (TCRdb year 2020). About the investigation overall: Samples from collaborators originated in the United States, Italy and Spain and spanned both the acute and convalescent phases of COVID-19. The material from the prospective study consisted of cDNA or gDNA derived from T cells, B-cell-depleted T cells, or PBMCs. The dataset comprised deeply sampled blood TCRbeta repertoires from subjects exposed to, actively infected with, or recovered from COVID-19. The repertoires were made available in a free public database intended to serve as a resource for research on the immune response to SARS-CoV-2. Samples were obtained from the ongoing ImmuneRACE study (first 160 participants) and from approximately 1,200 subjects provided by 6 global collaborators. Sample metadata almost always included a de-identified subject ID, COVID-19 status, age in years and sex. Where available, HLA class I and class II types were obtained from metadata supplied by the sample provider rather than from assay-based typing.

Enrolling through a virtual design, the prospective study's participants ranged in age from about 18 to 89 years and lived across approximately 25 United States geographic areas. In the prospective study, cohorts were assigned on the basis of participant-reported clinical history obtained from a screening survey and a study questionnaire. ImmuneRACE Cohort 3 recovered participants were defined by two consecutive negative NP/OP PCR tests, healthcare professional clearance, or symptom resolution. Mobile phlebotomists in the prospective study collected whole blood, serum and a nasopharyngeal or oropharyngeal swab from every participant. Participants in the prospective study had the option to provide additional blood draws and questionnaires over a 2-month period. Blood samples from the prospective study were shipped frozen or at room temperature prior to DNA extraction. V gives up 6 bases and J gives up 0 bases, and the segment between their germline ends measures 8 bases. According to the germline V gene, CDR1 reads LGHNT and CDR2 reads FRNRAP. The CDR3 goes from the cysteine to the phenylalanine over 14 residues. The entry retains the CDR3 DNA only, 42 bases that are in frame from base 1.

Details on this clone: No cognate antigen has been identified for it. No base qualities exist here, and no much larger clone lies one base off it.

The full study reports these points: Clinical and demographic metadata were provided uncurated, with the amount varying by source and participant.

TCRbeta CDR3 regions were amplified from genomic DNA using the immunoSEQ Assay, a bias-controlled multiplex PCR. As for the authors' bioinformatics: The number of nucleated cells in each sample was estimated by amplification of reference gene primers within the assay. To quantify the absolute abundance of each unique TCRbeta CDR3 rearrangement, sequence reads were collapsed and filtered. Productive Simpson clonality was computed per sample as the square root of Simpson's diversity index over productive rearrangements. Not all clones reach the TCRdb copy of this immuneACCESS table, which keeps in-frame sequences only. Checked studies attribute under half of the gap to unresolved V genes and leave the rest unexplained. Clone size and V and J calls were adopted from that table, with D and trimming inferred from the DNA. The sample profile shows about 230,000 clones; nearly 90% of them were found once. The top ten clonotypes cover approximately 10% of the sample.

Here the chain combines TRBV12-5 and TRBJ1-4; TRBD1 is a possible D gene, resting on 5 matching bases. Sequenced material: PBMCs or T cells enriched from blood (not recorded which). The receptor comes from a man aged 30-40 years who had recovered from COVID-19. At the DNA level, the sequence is TGTGCTAGTGGCCTGGACACAACTAATGAAAAACTGTTTTTT. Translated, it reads CASGLDTTNEKLFF.